A single sample is the source of the 2 T cell receptor beta chains below, sequenced in a study of Graves' ophthalmopathy and Graves' hyperthyroidism. TCR beta CDR3 amplification used RNA transcripts. Second-round multiplex PCR came after first-round RT-PCR with HTBI primers. One entry per CDR3 protein results from TCRdb running MiXCR on the multiplex PCR reads. The data contain 650,000 to 900,000 distinct CDR3 sequences, approximately 40% of them seen just once; the ten biggest clones take up 44%. Input material: peripheral blood. The receptors shown here come from an adult man with Graves' ophthalmopathy.

The chain recombines TRBV12-5 with TRBJ1-6; 7 bases agree with TRBD1. Trimming cost V 2 bases and J 4 bases; bases outside gene matches: 14. The CDR3 consists of 19 residues. The germline V gene has CDR1 LGHNT and CDR2 FRNRAP. The CDR3 here is CASGLTSRSTGNYNSPLHF. The CDR3 DNA reads TGTGCTAGTGGTTTGACATCAAGATCGACAGGGAATTATAATTCACCCCTCCACTTT.

This clonotype occurred many times. The chain recombines TRBV29-1 with TRBJ2-5; TRBD1 matches at 7 bases. Trimming cost V 6 bases and J 5 bases; bases outside gene matches: 6. The V gene's germline CDR1 is SQVTM and CDR2 ANQGSEA. This CDR3 comprises 12 residues. The CDR3 loop reads CSVGARGETQYF. The CDR3 DNA reads TGCAGCGTGGGCGCCAGGGGGGAGACCCAGTACTTC.